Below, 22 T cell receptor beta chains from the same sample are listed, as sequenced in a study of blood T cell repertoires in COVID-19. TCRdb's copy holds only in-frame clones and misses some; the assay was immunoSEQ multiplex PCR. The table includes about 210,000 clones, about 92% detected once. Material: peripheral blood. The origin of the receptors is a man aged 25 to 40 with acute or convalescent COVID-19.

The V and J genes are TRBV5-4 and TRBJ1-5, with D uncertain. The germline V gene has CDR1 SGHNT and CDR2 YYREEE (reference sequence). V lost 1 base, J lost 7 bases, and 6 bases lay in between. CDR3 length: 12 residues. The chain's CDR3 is CASSLPGQPQHF. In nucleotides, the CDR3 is TGTGCCAGCAGCTTGCCCGGGCAGCCCCAGCATTTT.

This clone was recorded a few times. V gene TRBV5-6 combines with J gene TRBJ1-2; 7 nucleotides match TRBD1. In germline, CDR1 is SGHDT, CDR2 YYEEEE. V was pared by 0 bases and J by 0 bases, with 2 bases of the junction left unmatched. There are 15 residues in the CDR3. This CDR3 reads CASSLAGTANYGYTF. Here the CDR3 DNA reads TGTGCCAGCAGCTTGGCCGGGACAGCTAACTATGGCTACACCTTC.

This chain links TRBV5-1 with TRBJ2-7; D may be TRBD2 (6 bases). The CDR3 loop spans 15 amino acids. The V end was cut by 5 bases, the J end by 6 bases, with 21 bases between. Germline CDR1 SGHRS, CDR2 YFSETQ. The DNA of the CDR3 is TGCGCCAGCAGTCAATTTGGGGGAGGCCTCCTCGAGCAGTACTTC. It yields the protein CASSQFGGGLLEQYF.

CDR3 nucleotide sequence: TGTGCCAGCAGTTTACACGAGAGGGACGAGCAGTACTTC. It translates to CASSLHERDEQYF. The chain combines TRBV27 with TRBJ2-7, with D possibly TRBD2 on 5 matching bases. Germline assignment: CDR1 MNHEY and CDR2 SMNVEV (reference sequence). Trimming removed 2 bases at V and 5 bases at J, with 10 bases between. The CDR3 totals 13 residues.

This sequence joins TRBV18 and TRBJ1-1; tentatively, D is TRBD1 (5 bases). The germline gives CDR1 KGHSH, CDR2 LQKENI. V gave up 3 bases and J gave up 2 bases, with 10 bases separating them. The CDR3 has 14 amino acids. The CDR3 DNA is TGTGCCAGCTCACCGGCAGGGCGAAACACTGAAGCTTTCTTT. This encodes CASSPAGRNTEAFF.

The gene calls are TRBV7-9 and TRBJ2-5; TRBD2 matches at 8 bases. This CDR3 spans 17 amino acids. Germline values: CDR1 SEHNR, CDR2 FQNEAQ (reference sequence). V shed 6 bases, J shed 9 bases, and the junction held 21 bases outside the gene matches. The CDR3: CASRRQDGTRKERAQYF. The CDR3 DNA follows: TGTGCCAGCAGAAGACAGGACGGGACTAGGAAGGAGCGGGCCCAGTACTTC.

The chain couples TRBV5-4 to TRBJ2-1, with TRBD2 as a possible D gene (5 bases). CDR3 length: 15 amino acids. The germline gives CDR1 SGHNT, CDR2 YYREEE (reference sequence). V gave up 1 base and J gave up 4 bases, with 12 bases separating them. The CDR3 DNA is TGTGCCAGCAGCTTGTCGAGGGTCCTTTACAATGAGCAGTTCTTC. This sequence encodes CASSLSRVLYNEQFF.

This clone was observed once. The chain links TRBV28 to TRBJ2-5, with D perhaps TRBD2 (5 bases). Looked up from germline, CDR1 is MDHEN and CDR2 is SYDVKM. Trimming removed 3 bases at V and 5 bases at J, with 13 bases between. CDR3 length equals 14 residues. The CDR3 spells CASSFLGSRETQYF. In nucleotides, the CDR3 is TGTGCCAGCAGTTTTTTGGGGAGTCGGGAGACCCAGTACTTC.

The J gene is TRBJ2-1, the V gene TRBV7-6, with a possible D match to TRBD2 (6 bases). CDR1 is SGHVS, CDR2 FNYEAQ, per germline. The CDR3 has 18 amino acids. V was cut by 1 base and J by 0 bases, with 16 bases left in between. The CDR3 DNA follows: TGTGCCAGCAGCTTAGAGGTGGGCCTAGCGAGCTCCTACAATGAGCAGTTCTTC. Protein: CASSLEVGLASSYNEQFF. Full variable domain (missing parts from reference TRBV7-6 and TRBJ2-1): GAGVSQSPRYKVTKRGQDVALRCDPISGHVSLYWYRQALGQGPEFLTYFNYEAQQDKSGLPNDRFSAERPEGSISTLTIQRTEQRDSAMYRCASSLEVGLASSYNEQFFGPGTRLTVL.

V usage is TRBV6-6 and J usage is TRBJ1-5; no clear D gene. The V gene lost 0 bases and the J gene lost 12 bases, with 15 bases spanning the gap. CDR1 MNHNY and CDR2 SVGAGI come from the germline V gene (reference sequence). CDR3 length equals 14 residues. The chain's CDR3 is CASSYSHESPVQHF. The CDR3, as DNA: TGTGCCAGCAGTTACTCCCATGAGAGCCCGGTCCAGCATTTT.

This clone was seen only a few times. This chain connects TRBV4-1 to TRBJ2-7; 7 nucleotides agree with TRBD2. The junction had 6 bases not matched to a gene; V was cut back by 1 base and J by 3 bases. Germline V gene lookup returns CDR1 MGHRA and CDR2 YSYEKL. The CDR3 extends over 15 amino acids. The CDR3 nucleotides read TGCGCCAGCAGCCAAGTCACTAGCGACTACTACGAGCAGTACTTC. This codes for CASSQVTSDYYEQYF.

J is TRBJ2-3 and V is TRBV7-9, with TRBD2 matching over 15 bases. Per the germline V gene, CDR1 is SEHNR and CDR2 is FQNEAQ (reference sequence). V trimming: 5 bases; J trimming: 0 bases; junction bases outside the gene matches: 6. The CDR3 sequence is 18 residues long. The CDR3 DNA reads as TGTGCCAGCAGCCCAACCGGGACTAGCGGGGGGAGCACAGATACGCAGTATTTT. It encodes CASSPTGTSGGSTDTQYF.

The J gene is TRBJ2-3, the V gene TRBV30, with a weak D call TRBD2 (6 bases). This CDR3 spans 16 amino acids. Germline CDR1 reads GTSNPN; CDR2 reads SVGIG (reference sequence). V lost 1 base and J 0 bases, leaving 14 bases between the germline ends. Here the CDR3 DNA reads TGTGCCTGGAGTGGCCTGGGGAGGTTAAGCACAGATACGCAGTATTTT. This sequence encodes CAWSGLGRLSTDTQYF.

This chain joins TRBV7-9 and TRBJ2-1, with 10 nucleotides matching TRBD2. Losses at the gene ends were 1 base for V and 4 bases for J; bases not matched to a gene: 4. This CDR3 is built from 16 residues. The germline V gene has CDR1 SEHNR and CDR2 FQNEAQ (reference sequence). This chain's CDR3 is CASSLVVAGGYNEQFF. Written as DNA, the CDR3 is TGTGCCAGCAGCTTAGTGGTAGCGGGGGGTTACAATGAGCAGTTCTTC.

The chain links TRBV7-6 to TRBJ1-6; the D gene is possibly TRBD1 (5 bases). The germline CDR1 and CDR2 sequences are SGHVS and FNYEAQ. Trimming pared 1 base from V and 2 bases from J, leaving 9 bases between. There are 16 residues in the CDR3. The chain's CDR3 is CASSLGGRTYNSPLHF. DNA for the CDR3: TGTGCCAGCAGCTTAGGGGGGAGGACCTATAATTCACCCCTCCACTTT.

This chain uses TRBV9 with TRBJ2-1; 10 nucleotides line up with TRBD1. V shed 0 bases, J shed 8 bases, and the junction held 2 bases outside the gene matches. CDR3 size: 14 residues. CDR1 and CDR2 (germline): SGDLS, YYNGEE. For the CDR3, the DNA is TGTGCCAGCAGCGTAGGGGACAGGGGCGATGAGCAGTTCTTC. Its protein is CASSVGDRGDEQFF. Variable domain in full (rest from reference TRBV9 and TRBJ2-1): DSGVTQTPKHLITATGQRVTLRCSPRSGDLSVYWYQQSLDQGLQFLIQYYNGEERAKGNILERFSAQQFPDLHSELNLSSLELGDSALYFCASSVGDRGDEQFFGPGTRLTVL.

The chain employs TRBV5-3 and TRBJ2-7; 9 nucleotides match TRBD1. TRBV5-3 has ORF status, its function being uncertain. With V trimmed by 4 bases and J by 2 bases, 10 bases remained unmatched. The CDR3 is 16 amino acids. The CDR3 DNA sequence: TGTGCCAGAAGCCCTGCCCGGGACAGGGCTGCCTACGAGCAGTACTTC. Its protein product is CARSPARDRAAYEQYF.

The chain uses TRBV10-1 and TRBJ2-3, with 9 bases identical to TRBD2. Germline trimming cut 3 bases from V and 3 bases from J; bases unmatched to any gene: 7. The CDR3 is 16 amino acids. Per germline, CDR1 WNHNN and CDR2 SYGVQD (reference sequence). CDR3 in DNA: TGCGCCAGCAGTGAAGGTAGCGGGAGCCCTACAGATACGCAGTATTTT. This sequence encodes CASSEGSGSPTDTQYF.

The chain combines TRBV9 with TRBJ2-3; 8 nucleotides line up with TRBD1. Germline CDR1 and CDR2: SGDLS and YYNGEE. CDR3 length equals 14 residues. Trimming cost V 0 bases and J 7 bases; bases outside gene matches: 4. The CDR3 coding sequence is TGTGCCAGCAGCGTAGGGCAGGGGGCGTATACGCAGTATTTT. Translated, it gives CASSVGQGAYTQYF.

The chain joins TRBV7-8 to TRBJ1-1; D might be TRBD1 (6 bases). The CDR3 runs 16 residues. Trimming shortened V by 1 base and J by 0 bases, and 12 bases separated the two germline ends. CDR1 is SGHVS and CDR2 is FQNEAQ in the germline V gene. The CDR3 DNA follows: TGTGCCAGCAGCTTAGAGGGGGTTACGATGAACACTGAAGCTTTCTTT. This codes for CASSLEGVTMNTEAFF.

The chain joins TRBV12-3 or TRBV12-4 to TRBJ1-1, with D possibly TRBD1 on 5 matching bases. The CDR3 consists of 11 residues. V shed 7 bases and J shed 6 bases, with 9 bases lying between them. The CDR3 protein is CASNWGAEAFF. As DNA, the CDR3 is TGTGCCAGCAATTGGGGGGCTGAAGCTTTCTTT.

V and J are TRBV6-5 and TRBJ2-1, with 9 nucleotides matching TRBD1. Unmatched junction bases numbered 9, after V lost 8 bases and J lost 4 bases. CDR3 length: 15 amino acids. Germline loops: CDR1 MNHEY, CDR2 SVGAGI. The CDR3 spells CASQTGTGRYNEQFF. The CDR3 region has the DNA TGTGCCAGCCAAACCGGGACAGGGCGTTACAATGAGCAGTTCTTC.